These 6 T cell receptor beta chains came from one sample sequenced in a study of T-cell memory formation after mild COVID-19. MiXCR, run by TCRdb on the 5' RACE reads, gives a single entry per CDR3 protein. The sample lists about 130,000 distinct CDR3 sequences, about a sixth occurring once. The sequenced sample consisted of PBMCs or a T cell subset sorted from them (not recorded which). Receptors originate from a man between 18 and 29 years old who had mild COVID-19 (a few samples of this study predate the infection). Cell type and time point are not known.

The chain carries TRBV27 and TRBJ1-2; D perhaps matches TRBD1 (5 bases). Trimming removed 2 bases from V and 7 bases from J, with 14 bases in between. Germline V lookup: CDR1 MNHEY, CDR2 SMNVEV (reference sequence). This CDR3 region has 14 residues. In DNA, the CDR3 is TGTGCCAGCAGTTTAGGCTTCGGGGGGGTTGGCTACACCTTC. This translates into CASSLGFGGVGYTF.

The chain uses TRBV5-1 and TRBJ2-2; tentatively, D is TRBD1 (5 bases). With 3 bases removed from V and 1 base from J, the gap between germline ends came to 7 bases. CDR3 length equals 14 residues. Germline values: CDR1 SGHRS, CDR2 YFSETQ. The CDR3 DNA sequence: TGCGCCAGCAGCTCAACAGGGAACACCGGGGAGCTGTTTTTT. Translating it yields CASSSTGNTGELFF.

In its sample, this clonotype was seen many times. The chain uses TRBV20-1 and TRBJ2-7, with D possibly matching TRBD2 (6 bases). The CDR3 has 13 residues. V was cut by 7 bases and J by 3 bases, with 16 bases left in between. CDR1 and CDR2 from the germline V gene are DFQATT and SNEGSKA (reference sequence). CDR3 DNA: TGCAGTGTCCGGCCCGGGGGAAACTACGAGCAGTACGTC. Translating it yields CSVRPGGNYEQYV.

The CDR3: CASSAGTLRDRGAYEQYF. The DNA of the CDR3 is TGTGCCAGCAGTGCTGGGACCCTCCGGGACAGGGGGGCCTACGAGCAGTACTTC. The chain has TRBV6-6 and TRBJ2-7; 11 bases are shared with TRBD1. This CDR3 is built from 18 residues. Per germline, CDR1 MNHNY and CDR2 SVGAGI (reference sequence). The junction had 14 bases not matched to a gene; V was cut back by 5 bases and J by 2 bases.

The table lists this clonotype with a few counts. CDR3 in amino acids: CASSLTPGTSEAFF. In DNA form, the CDR3 reads TGCGCCAGCAGCTTGACTCCGGGGACCTCTGAAGCTTTCTTT. The chain joins TRBV5-1 to TRBJ1-1; D may be TRBD1 (5 bases). V was cut by 1 base and J by 6 bases, with 13 bases left in between. The CDR3 has 14 amino acids. The V gene's germline CDR1 is SGHRS and CDR2 YFSETQ. Full variable domain (missing parts from reference TRBV5-1 and TRBJ1-1): KAGVTQTPRYLIKTRGQQVTLSCSPISGHRSVSWYQQTPGQGLQFLFEYFSETQRNKGNFPGRFSGRQFSNSRSEMNVSTLELGDSALYLCASSLTPGTSEAFFGQGTRLTVV.

This chain connects TRBV12-3 or TRBV12-4 to TRBJ2-5; 9 bases agree with TRBD1. Unmatched junction bases numbered 8, after V lost 1 base and J lost 5 bases. The CDR3 consists of 16 residues. In DNA form, the CDR3 reads TGTGCCAGCAGTTTAGGGGACAGGGCCGCAGGGGAGACCCAGTACTTC. It codes for CASSLGDRAAGETQYF.